The subject of this entry is one T cell receptor (beta chain). As yet, its antigen is unknown. The V gene's germline CDR1 is SEHNR and CDR2 FQNEAQ (reference sequence). This CDR3 spans 15 amino acids. V gave up 1 base and J gave up 7 bases, with 13 bases separating them. The sample comes from a study of cytomegalovirus exposure and HLA in healthy donors. Study outcomes and limitations: Segments of the TCR beta V type were, in most cases, productive about 90% or about 30% of the time in an earlier analysis. A later look showed TCR association rates differing by HLA locus, highest for DRB1 and lowest for HLA-C. Roughly uniform depth of sequencing across donors was assumed in presence/absence analyses. CMV serostatus was the sole immune exposure information available.

PCR was performed using 60 Vbeta and 13 Jbeta primers. The repertoire was sequenced with immunoSEQ multiplex PCR; TCRdb's copy has only in-frame clones and lacks some. The sample holds about 190,000 clones, approximately 88% seen once. Input material: PBMCs. This receptor was obtained from a woman aged 45-59 years in good health and CMV-seropositive. V usage is TRBV7-9 and J usage is TRBJ1-4; TRBD1 might be the D (5 bases). The DNA for the CDR3 is TGTGCCAGCAGCTTAGGAACCGTCGGGGGTGAAAAACTGTTTTTT. Translating it yields CASSLGTVGGEKLFF.